Below, 8 T cell receptor beta chains from the same sample are listed, as sequenced in a study of blood T cell repertoires in COVID-19. Sequencing used immunoSEQ multiplex PCR; TCRdb keeps in-frame clones, though not all of them. The table lists approximately 200,000 clones, more than 75% of them singletons. What was sequenced was peripheral blood. The receptor set was obtained from a man aged 40-49 years with acute or convalescent COVID-19.

This clone was seen just once. V usage is TRBV30 and J usage is TRBJ1-1; tentative D call: TRBD1 (6 bases). The CDR3 contains 14 residues. V lost 4 bases and J 1 base, leaving 13 bases between the germline ends. CDR1 is GTSNPN and CDR2 is SVGIG in the germline V gene (reference sequence). In DNA, the CDR3 is TGTGCCTGGACCCGGGACATCGAGAACACTGAAGCTTTCTTT. This gives the protein CAWTRDIENTEAFF.

The chain joins TRBV6-5 to TRBJ1-2; 8 nucleotides agree with TRBD1. V dropped 6 bases and J dropped 13; count of bases not matched to a gene: 13. The CDR3 loop spans 13 amino acids. Per germline, CDR1 MNHEY and CDR2 SVGAGI. The CDR3, as DNA: TGTGCCAGCAGCGGACAGGGTGACCTCTCGCCCACCTTC. Translating gives CASSGQGDLSPTF.

The V and J genes are TRBV25-1 and TRBJ2-5, with TRBD1 matching over 10 bases. The CDR3 has 14 residues. V shed 4 bases and J 4 bases; nucleotides not matched to a gene: 3. Germline assignment: CDR1 MGHDK and CDR2 SYGVNS. The CDR3 DNA sequence: TGTGCCAGCAGTGTTGGGGACAGGGGAGAGACCCAGTACTTC. Residues: CASSVGDRGETQYF.

J is TRBJ1-5 and V is TRBV28; TRBD1 matches 7 bases. With V trimmed by 5 bases and J by 3 bases, 13 bases remained unmatched. The CDR3 length is 17 residues. Germline lookup yields CDR1 MDHEN and CDR2 SYDVKM. CDR3 nucleotides: TGTGCCAGCAGTGTAATCATAGGGGGCTTAGACAATCAGCCCCAGCATTTT. Its protein product is CASSVIIGGLDNQPQHF.

This clone was seen just once. This chain connects TRBV5-1 to TRBJ2-1, with 8 bases lining up with TRBD2. The V and J ends lost 6 bases and 9 bases, in that order; junction bases with no gene match: 5. This CDR3 has 12 residues. CDR1 and CDR2 (germline): SGHRS, YFSETQ. CDR3 coding DNA: TGCGCCAGCACCACTAGCGGAGGTGAGCAGTTCTTC. It specifies CASTTSGGEQFF.

The chain couples TRBV11-3 to TRBJ2-3; possibly TRBD2 for D (5 bases). Germline V gives CDR1 SGHNT, CDR2 YENEEA. There are 13 residues in the CDR3. The V end lost 5 bases, the J end lost 6 bases, and 12 bases lay between the germline ends. The CDR3 DNA is TGTGCCAGCAGCCCCCGCGGGTGGGATACGCAGTATTTT. It is translated as CASSPRGWDTQYF.

This rearrangement joins TRBV3-1 (or the pseudogene TRBV3-2) to TRBJ1-1; D is undetermined. There are 14 residues in the CDR3. Germline CDR1 LGHDT, CDR2 YNNKEL (reference sequence). Trimming removed 1 base from V and 4 bases from J, with 10 bases in between. CDR3 loop: CASSQVGGITEAFF. CDR3 bases: TGTGCCAGCAGCCAAGTTGGCGGGATCACTGAAGCTTTCTTT.

The chain combines TRBV5-1 with TRBJ1-2; D perhaps matches TRBD1 (6 bases). The germline CDR1 and CDR2 sequences are SGHRS and YFSETQ. Deletions cut 5 bases from V and 0 bases from J, with 14 bases between. The CDR3 runs 15 residues. The CDR3 protein is CASREGTNPNYGYTF. The DNA of the CDR3 is TGCGCCAGCAGGGAAGGGACAAACCCTAACTATGGCTACACCTTC.